This T cell receptor beta chain appears in the sequencing data of a study of Graves' ophthalmopathy and Graves' hyperthyroidism. Study-wide results and caveats: Thyroid clonotypes that were expanded above 0.001 frequency mostly also appeared in blood.

Beta-chain TCR CDR3 regions were amplified from RNA transcripts. HTBI primers primed a first-round RT-PCR, and a second-round multiplex PCR followed. TCRdb recomputed calls from the multiplex PCR reads with MiXCR, one row per CDR3 protein. The table records hundreds of thousands of distinct CDR3 sequences, more than 40% of them present only once. Moderate-to-severe activity, CAS at least 3, NOSPECS at least 4 and duration under 3 months characterized donors with ophthalmopathy. Fresh peripheral blood (about 9 ml) yielded the PBMCs. As to this clonotype: Its antigen is currently unknown.

Trimming removed 0 bases from V and 0 bases from J, with 17 bases in between. Germline values: CDR1 LGHNA, CDR2 YNFKEQ. This CDR3 region has 18 residues. This clonotype was obtained from an adult man with Graves' ophthalmopathy. The specimen was peripheral blood. The chain recombines TRBV4-2 with TRBJ2-5, with a possible D match to TRBD2 (6 bases). The CDR3 protein is CASSQDSGDPRHQETQYF. CDR3 DNA: TGTGCCAGCAGCCAAGATTCGGGGGACCCGAGACACCAAGAGACCCAGTACTTC.